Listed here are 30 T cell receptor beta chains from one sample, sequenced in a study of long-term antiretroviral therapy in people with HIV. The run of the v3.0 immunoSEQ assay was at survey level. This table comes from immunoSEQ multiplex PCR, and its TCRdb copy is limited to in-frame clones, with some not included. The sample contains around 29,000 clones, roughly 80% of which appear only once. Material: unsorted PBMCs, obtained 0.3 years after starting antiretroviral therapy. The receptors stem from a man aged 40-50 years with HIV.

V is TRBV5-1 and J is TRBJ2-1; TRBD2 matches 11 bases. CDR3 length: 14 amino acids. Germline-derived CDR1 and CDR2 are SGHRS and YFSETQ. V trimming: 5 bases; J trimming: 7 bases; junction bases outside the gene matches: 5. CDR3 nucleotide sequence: TGCGCCAGCAGGGAGACTAGCGGGAAAAATGAGCAGTTCTTC. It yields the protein CASRETSGKNEQFF.

The CDR3 nucleotides read TGTGCCAGCAGTCCCCCAGCCAAAAACATTCAGTACTTC. Its protein is CASSPPAKNIQYF. The rearrangement uses TRBV28 and TRBJ2-4; D remains unclear. The CDR3 is 13 residues long. Trimming left V 5 bases short and J 0 bases short, with 5 bases between. CDR1 and CDR2 from the germline V gene are MDHEN and SYDVKM. Full variable domain (missing parts from reference TRBV28 and TRBJ2-4): DVKVTQSSRYLVKRTGEKVFLECVQDMDHENMFWYRQDPGLGLRLIYFSYDVKMKEKGDIPEGYSVSREKKERFSLILESASTNQTSMYLCASSPPAKNIQYFGAGTRLSVL.

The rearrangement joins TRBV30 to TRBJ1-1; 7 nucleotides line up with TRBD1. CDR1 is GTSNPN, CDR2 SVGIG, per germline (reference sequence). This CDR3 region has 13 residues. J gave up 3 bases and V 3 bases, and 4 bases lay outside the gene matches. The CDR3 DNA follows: TGTGCCTGGAGCCCTGACAGGGACACTGAAGCTTTCTTT. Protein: CAWSPDRDTEAFF. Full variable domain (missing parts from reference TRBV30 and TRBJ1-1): SQTIHQWPATLVQPVGSPLSLECTVEGTSNPNLYWYRQAAGRGLQLLFYSVGIGQISSEVPQNLSASRPQDRQFILSSKKLLLSDSGFYLCAWSPDRDTEAFFGQGTRLTVV.

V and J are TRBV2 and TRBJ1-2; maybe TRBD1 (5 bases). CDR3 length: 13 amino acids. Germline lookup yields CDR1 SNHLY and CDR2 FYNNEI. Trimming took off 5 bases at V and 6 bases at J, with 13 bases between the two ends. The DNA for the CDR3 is TGTGCCAGCAGTTACACGGGGGTCGATGGCTACACCTTC. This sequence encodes CASSYTGVDGYTF.

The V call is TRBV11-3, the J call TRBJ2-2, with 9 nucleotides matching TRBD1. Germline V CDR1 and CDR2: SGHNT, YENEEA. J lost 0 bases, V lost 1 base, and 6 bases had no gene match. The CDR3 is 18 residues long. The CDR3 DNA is TGTGCCAGCAGCTTAGGGACTCGGACAGGGGCGAACACCGGGGAGCTGTTTTTT. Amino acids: CASSLGTRTGANTGELFF.

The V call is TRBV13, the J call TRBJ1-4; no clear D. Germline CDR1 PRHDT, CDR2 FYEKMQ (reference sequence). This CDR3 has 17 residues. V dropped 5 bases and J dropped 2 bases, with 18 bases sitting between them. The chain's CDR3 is CASSLRPPRGTNEKLFF. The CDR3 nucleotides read TGTGCCAGCAGCCTTCGCCCGCCCCGAGGGACTAATGAAAAACTGTTTTTT.

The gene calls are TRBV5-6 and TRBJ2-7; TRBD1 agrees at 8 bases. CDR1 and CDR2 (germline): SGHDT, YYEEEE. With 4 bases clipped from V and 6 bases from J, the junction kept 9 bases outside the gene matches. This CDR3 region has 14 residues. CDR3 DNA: TGTGCCAGCAGCCTTGGACAGGGCGATTCCGAGCAGTACTTC. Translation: CASSLGQGDSEQYF.

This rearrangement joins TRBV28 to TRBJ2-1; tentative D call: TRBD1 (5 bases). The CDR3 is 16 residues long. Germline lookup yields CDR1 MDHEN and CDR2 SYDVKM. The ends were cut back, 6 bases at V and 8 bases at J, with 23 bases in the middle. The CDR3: CASSPPSRGKADEQFF. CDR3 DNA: TGTGCCAGCAGCCCACCCTCAAGGGGCAAGGCCGATGAGCAGTTCTTC.

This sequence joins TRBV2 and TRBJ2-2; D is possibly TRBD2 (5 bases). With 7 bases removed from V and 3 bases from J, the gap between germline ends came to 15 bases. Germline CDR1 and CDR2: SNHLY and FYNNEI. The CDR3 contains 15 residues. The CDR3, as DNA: TGTGCCAGCAAGTTAATTGCCGGGGACACCGGGGAGCTGTTTTTT. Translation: CASKLIAGDTGELFF.

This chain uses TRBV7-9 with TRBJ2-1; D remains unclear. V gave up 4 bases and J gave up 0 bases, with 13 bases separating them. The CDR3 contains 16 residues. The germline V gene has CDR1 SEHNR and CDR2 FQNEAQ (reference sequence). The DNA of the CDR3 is TGTGCCAGCAGCTCATTGGTAGGCAGCTCCTACAATGAGCAGTTCTTC. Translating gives CASSSLVGSSYNEQFF. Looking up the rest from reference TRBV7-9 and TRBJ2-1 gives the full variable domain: DTGVSQNPRHKITKRGQNVTFRCDPISEHNRLYWYRQTLGQGPEFLTYFQNEAQLEKSRLLSDRFSAERPKGSFSTLEIQRTEQGDSAMYLCASSSLVGSSYNEQFFGPGTRLTVL.

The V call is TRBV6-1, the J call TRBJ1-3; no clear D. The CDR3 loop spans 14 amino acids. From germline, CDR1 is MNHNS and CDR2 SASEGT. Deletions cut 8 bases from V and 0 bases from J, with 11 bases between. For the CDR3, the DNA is TGTGCCAGCGACGCCGGCCACTCTGGAAACACCATATATTTT. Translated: CASDAGHSGNTIYF.

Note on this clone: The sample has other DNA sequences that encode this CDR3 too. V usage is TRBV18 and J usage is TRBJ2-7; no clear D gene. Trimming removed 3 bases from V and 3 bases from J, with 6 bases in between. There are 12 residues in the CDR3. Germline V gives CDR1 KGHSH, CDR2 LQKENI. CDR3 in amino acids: CASSPRGYEQYF. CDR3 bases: TGTGCCAGCTCACCCCGCGGCTACGAGCAGTACTTC.

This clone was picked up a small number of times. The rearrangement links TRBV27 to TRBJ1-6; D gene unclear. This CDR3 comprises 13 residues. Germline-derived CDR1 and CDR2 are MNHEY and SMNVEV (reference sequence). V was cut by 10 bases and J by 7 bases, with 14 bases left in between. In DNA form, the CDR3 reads TGTGCCACCTCGGGTTATCGGAATTCACCCCTCCACTTT. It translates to CATSGYRNSPLHF.

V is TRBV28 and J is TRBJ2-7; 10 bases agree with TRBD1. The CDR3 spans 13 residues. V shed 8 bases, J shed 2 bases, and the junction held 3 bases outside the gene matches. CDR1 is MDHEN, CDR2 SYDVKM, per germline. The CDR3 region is CASGTGVPYEQYF. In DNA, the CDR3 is TGTGCCAGCGGGACAGGGGTACCCTACGAGCAGTACTTC.

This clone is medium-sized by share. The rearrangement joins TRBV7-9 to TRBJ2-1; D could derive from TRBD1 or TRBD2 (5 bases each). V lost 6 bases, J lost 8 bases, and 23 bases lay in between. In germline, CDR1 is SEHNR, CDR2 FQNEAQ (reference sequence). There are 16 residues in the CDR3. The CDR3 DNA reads TGTGCCAGCAGGGACGACCCCGGGACCACTGCGTATGAGCAGTTCTTC. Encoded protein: CASRDDPGTTAYEQFF.

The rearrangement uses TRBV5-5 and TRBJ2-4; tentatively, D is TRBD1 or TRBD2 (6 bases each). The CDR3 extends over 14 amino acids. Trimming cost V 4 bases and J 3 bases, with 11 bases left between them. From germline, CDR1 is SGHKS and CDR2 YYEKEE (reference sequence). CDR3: CASSRGTLKNIQYF. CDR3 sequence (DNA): TGTGCCAGCAGCCGCGGGACACTCAAAAACATTCAGTACTTC.

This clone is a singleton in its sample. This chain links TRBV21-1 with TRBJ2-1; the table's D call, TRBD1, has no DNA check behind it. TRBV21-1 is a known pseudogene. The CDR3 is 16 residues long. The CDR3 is CASSKNGTGSRNEQFF. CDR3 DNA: TGTGCCAGCAGCAAAAACGGGACAGGGAGTAGGAATGAGCAGTTCTTC.

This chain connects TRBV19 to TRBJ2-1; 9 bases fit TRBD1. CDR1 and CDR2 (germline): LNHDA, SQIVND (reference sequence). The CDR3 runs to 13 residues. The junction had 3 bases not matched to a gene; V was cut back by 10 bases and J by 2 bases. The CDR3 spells CATRQGAYNEQFF. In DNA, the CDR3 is TGTGCCACGCGACAGGGGGCCTACAATGAGCAGTTCTTC.

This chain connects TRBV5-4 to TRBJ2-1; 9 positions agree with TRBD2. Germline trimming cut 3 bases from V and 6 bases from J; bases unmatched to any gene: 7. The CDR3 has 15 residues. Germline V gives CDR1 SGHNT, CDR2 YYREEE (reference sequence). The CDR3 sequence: CASSYSGTSRNEQFF. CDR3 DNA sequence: TGTGCCAGCAGCTATTCCGGGACTAGCCGCAATGAGCAGTTCTTC.

CDR3 nucleotide sequence: TGTGCCAGCAGCCCGAGCGGGGGGCCAGGAACCGGGGAGCTGTTTTTT. Translated: CASSPSGGPGTGELFF. V usage is TRBV7-9 and J usage is TRBJ2-2, with 9 bases lining up with TRBD2. Germline values: CDR1 SEHNR, CDR2 FQNEAQ (reference sequence). The V segment lost 5 bases and the J segment 5 bases; nucleotides outside the gene matches: 9. This CDR3 comprises 16 residues. The full variable domain, its missing parts supplied by reference TRBV7-9 and TRBJ2-2, is DTGVSQNPRHKITKRGQNVTFRCDPISEHNRLYWYRQTLGQGPEFLTYFQNEAQLEKSRLLSDRFSAERPKGSFSTLEIQRTEQGDSAMYLCASSPSGGPGTGELFFGEGSRLTVL.

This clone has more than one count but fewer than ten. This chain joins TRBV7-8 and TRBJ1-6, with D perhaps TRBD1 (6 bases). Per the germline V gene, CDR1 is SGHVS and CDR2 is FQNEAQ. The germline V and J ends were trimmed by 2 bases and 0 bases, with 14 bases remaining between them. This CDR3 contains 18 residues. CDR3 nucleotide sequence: TGTGCCAGCAGCTTATCGGGCGGGGGCGGCTCCTATAATTCACCCCTCCACTTT. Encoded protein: CASSLSGGGGSYNSPLHF.

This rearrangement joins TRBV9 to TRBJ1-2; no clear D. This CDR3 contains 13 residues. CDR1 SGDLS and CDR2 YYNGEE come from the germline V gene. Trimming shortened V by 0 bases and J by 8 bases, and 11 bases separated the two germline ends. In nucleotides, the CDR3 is TGTGCCAGCAGCGTAGAGCCAGGCTTGGGCTACACCTTC. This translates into CASSVEPGLGYTF.

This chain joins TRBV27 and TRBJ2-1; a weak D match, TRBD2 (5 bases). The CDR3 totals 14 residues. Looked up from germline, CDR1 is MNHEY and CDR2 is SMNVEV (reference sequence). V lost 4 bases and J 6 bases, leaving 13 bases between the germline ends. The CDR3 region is CASSSGLLGNEQFF. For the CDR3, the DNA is TGTGCCAGCAGTTCCGGACTCTTGGGCAATGAGCAGTTCTTC.

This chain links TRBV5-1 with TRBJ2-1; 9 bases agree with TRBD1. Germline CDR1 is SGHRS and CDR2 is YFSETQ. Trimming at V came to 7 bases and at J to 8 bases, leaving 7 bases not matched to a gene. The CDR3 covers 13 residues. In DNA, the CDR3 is TGCGCCAGCGGGGGACAGGGTCGGGATGAGCAGTTCTTC. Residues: CASGGQGRDEQFF.

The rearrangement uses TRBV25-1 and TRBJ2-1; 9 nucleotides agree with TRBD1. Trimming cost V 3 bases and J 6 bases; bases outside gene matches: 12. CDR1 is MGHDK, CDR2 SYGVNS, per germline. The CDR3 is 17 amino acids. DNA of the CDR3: TGTGCCAGCAGTGAGGCTCAGGGGACAGGGCAAGGCAATGAGCAGTTCTTC. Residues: CASSEAQGTGQGNEQFF.

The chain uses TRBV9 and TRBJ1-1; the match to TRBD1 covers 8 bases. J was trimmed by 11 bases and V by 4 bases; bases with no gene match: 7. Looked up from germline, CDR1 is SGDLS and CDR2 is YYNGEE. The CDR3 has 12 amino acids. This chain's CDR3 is CASSPSDRVAFF. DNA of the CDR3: TGTGCCAGCAGCCCTTCGGACAGGGTCGCTTTCTTT. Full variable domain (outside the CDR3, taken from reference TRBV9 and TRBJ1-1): DSGVTQTPKHLITATGQRVTLRCSPRSGDLSVYWYQQSLDQGLQFLIQYYNGEERAKGNILERFSAQQFPDLHSELNLSSLELGDSALYFCASSPSDRVAFFGQGTRLTVV.

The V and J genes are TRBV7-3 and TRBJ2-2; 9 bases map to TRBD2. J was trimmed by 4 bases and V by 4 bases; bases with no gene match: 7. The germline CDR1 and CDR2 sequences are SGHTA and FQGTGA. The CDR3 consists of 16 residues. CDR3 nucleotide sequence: TGTGCCAGCAGCTCCGCGGGGGGGCCGGTCACCGGGGAGCTGTTTTTT. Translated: CASSSAGGPVTGELFF. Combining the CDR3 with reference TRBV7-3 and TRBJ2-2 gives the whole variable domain GAGVSQTPSNKVTEKGKYVELRCDPISGHTALYWYRQSLGQGPEFLIYFQGTGAADDSGLPNDRFFAVRPEGSVSTLKIQRTERGDSAVYLCASSSAGGPVTGELFFGEGSRLTVL.

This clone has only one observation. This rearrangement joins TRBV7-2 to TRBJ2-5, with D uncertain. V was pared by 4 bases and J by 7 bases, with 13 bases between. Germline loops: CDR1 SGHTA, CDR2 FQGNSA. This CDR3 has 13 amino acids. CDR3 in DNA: TGTGCCAGCAGCTCCCTCACCCCGGGGACCCAGTACTTC. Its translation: CASSSLTPGTQYF.

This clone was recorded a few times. This CDR3 reads CASSLSNTGELFF. In DNA form, the CDR3 reads TGTGCCAGCAGCTTGAGTAACACCGGGGAGCTGTTTTTT. The gene calls are TRBV7-6 and TRBJ2-2; D is unclear. V was trimmed by 3 bases and J by 2 bases, leaving 4 bases between them. From germline, CDR1 is SGHVS and CDR2 FNYEAQ. The CDR3 runs to 13 residues.

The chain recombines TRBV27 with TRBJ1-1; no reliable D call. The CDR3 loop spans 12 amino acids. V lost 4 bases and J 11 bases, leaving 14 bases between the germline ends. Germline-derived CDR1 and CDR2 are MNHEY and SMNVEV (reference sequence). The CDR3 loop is CASSSASQGAFF. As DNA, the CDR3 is TGTGCCAGCAGTTCGGCGTCCCAAGGGGCTTTCTTT.